What follows describes a single T cell receptor (beta chain). Its matching antigen is unknown. TCRdb's copy holds only in-frame clones and misses some; the assay was immunoSEQ multiplex PCR. The sample holds approximately 740,000 clones, 80% to 95% seen once. The sample originates from a study of shared clonotypes between healthy human individuals. Positively selected for CCR7, the CD45RO-negative cells used as naive CD8 cells excluded terminally differentiated effector memory CD45RA+ cells. Every one of the donors was a Caucasian adult that lived in Nashville, Tennessee. Germline assignment: CDR1 SGDLS and CDR2 YYNGEE. The V end lost 3 bases, the J end lost 3 bases, and 13 bases lay between the germline ends. The CDR3 sequence is 14 residues long. Findings of the study overall: An anticipated effect of sequencing depth on clonotype sharing among donors was recognized. Shared across a few donors were around 5% of the naive CD4 clonotypes. Researchers sampled only blood; tissue repertoires likely differ.

V and J are TRBV9 and TRBJ2-7, with D possibly TRBD2 on 6 matching bases. The specimen was naive CD8+ T cells sorted from blood. This sequence originates from a man younger than 40 in good health. CDR3: CASSAGYGSYEQYF. In nucleotides, the CDR3 is TGTGCCAGCAGCGCAGGTTACGGGAGCTACGAGCAGTACTTC. The full variable domain, rest sourced from reference TRBV9 and TRBJ2-7, is DSGVTQTPKHLITATGQRVTLRCSPRSGDLSVYWYQQSLDQGLQFLIQYYNGEERAKGNILERFSAQQFPDLHSELNLSSLELGDSALYFCASSAGYGSYEQYFGPGTRLTVT.